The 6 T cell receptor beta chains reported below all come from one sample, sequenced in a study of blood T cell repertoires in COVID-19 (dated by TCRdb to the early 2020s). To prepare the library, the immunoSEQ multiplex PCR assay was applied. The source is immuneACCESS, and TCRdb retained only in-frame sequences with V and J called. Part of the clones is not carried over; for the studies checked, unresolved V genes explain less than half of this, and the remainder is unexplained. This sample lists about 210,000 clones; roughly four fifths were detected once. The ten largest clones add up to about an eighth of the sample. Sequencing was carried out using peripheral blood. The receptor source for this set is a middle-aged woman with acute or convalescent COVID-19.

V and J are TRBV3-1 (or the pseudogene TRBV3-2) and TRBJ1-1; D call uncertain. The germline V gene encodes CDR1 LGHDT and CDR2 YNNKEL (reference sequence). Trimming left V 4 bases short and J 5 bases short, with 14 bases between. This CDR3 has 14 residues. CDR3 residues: CASSLGVGGTEAFF. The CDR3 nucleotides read TGTGCCAGCAGCCTCGGGGTAGGAGGGACTGAAGCTTTCTTT.

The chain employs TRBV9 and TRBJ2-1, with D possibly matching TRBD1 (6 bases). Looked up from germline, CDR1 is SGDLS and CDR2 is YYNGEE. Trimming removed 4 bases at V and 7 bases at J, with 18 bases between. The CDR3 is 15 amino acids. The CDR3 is CASSPTGQKSNEQFF. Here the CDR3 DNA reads TGTGCCAGCAGCCCCACCGGACAGAAATCTAATGAGCAGTTCTTC.

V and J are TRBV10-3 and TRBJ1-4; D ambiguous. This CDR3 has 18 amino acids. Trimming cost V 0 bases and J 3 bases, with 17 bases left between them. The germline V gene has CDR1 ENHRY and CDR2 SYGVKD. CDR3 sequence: CAISESTRGFAPNEKLFF. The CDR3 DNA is TGTGCCATCAGTGAGTCGACTCGAGGTTTTGCTCCTAATGAAAAACTGTTTTTT.

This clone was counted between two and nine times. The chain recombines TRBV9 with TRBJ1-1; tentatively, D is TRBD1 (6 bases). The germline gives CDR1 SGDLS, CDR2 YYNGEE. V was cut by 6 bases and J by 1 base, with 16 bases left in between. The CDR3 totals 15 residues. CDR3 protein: CASIKGQIKNTEAFF. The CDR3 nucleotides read TGTGCCAGCATCAAAGGACAGATAAAGAACACTGAAGCTTTCTTT.

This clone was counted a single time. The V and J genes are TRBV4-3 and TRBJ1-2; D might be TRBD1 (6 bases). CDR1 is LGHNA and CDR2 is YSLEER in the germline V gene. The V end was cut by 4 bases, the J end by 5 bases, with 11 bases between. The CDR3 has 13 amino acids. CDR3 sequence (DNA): TGCGCCAGCAGCCCCTTCCAGGGGTATGGCTACACCTTC. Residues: CASSPFQGYGYTF.

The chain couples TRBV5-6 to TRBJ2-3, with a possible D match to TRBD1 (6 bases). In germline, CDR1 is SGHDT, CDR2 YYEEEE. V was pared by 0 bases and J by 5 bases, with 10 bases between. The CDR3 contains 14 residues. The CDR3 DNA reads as TGTGCCAGCAGCTTGGTGGGGGCTGGAGATACGCAGTATTTT. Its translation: CASSLVGAGDTQYF.